This TCR beta chain stems from a study of OX40 agonist ivuxolimab in advanced cancers. Across the whole study: Hepatocellular carcinoma, melanoma, renal cell or head and neck cancer occurred in dose-escalation patients. Eligibility admitted prior anti-PD-1, anti-PD-L1 or anti-CTLA-4 therapy; around 42% had some.

Clones were read by immunoSEQ multiplex PCR, and TCRdb kept only the in-frame ones, dropping some. The data hold around 90,000 clones, with 90% to 95% observed a single time. The CDR3 is made up of 14 amino acids. V lost 3 bases and J lost 6, with 14 bases in between. The V gene's germline CDR1 is LNHDA and CDR2 SQIVND (reference sequence). V gene TRBV19 combines with J gene TRBJ1-2; the D is unclear. The source was CD4+ or CD8+ T cells sorted from blood, collected in a trial of the OX40 agonist ivuxolimab. This TCR was recovered from an adult with an advanced solid tumor such as melanoma, head and neck, liver or kidney cancer. This CDR3 reads CASSIAGKMDGYTF. Here the CDR3 DNA reads TGTGCCAGTAGTATTGCTGGGAAGATGGATGGCTACACCTTC.